One sample yielded the 23 T cell receptor beta chains listed below, sequenced in a study of identical twins. From the 5' RACE reads, TCRdb called clonotypes with MiXCR, one entry per CDR3 protein. Altogether 450,000 or so distinct CDR3 sequences are present, roughly a quarter being singletons, with the ten largest covering 2.9%. The same data also went into a second study, on T cells expressing NK-cell markers.

The specimen was CD4+ T cells sorted from blood. The receptors shown here come from a young woman in good health.

V and J are TRBV7-3 and TRBJ2-1; TRBD1 might be the D (6 bases). The CDR3 spans 13 residues. The germline V gene encodes CDR1 SGHTA and CDR2 FQGTGA. Trimming took 4 bases from V and 12 from J, leaving 16 bases between them. This CDR3 reads CASSYAQGSRQFF. The CDR3 DNA sequence: TGTGCCAGCAGCTATGCACAGGGCTCAAGGCAGTTCTTC. The entire variable domain, with the rest obtained from reference TRBV7-3 and TRBJ2-1, is as follows: GAGVSQTPSNKVTEKGKYVELRCDPISGHTALYWYRQSLGQGPEFLIYFQGTGAADDSGLPNDRFFAVRPEGSVSTLKIQRTERGDSAVYLCASSYAQGSRQFFGPGTRLTVL.

The chain recombines TRBV2 with TRBJ1-2; a possible D gene is TRBD1 (5 bases). Germline CDR1 is SNHLY and CDR2 is FYNNEI. The CDR3 has 14 amino acids. Trimming left V 4 bases short and J 8 bases short, with 17 bases between. The CDR3 loop reads CASSVGGAALGYTF. The CDR3 region has the DNA TGTGCCAGCAGTGTAGGAGGGGCCGCGTTGGGCTACACCTTC.

This clonotype occurred a few times. The chain employs TRBV2 and TRBJ2-3; D gene uncertain. Germline V CDR1 and CDR2: SNHLY, FYNNEI. This CDR3 contains 12 residues. Trimming removed 6 bases from V and 2 bases from J, with 6 bases in between. DNA for the CDR3: TGTGCCAGCAGGCTACCCACAGATACGCAGTATTTT. Its translation is CASRLPTDTQYF.

This clonotype was seen a few times. The chain is built from TRBV29-1 and TRBJ2-3; D is ambiguous. The CDR3 runs 12 residues. Germline loops: CDR1 SQVTM, CDR2 ANQGSEA. V lost 5 bases and J 2 bases, leaving 8 bases between the germline ends. CDR3 loop: CSVIKNTDTQYF. DNA of the CDR3: TGCAGCGTTATCAAGAACACAGATACGCAGTATTTT.

The chain employs TRBV4-2 and TRBJ2-7; D perhaps matches TRBD1 (5 bases). Germline assignment: CDR1 LGHNA and CDR2 YNFKEQ. The CDR3 totals 13 residues. Trimming left V 6 bases short and J 3 bases short, with 12 bases between. The CDR3 DNA is TGTGCCAGCAGTAATATGGGGCTCTACGAGCAGTACTTC. Protein sequence: CASSNMGLYEQYF.

This clonotype was counted a few times. The rearrangement uses TRBV5-1 and TRBJ2-3, with D perhaps matching TRBD2 (5 bases). The germline gives CDR1 SGHRS, CDR2 YFSETQ. V dropped 1 base and J dropped 1 base, with 13 bases sitting between them. This CDR3 is built from 16 residues. The CDR3 loop reads CASSLMASHGTDTQYF. The CDR3 DNA reads as TGCGCCAGCAGCTTGATGGCTAGCCACGGCACAGATACGCAGTATTTT.

This clonotype came up many times. The gene calls are TRBV9 and TRBJ2-7, with no clear D. CDR1 and CDR2 (germline): SGDLS, YYNGEE. The CDR3 is 12 amino acids. The V end lost 4 bases, the J end lost 3 bases, and 8 bases lay between the germline ends. The CDR3 loop reads CASSRHDYEQYF. The DNA of the CDR3 is TGTGCCAGCAGCCGTCACGACTACGAGCAGTACTTC.

The rearrangement joins TRBV12-3 or TRBV12-4 to TRBJ2-7; D may correspond to TRBD1 or TRBD2 (5 bases each). V shed 6 bases and J shed 1 base, with 16 bases lying between them. This CDR3 region has 15 residues. In DNA, the CDR3 is TGTGCCAGCAGCGGGGCCAGGGTCCTATCCTACGAGCAGTACTTC. This translates into CASSGARVLSYEQYF.

The gene calls are TRBV7-2 and TRBJ2-3; D might be TRBD1 or TRBD2, each matching 5 bases. The CDR3 has 15 residues. V gave up 1 base and J gave up 8 bases, with 16 bases separating them. Germline loops: CDR1 SGHTA, CDR2 FQGNSA. In DNA form, the CDR3 reads TGTGCCAGCAGCTTAGGGACTCCCATAGACAGTACGCAGTATTTT. It is translated as CASSLGTPIDSTQYF.

The chain couples TRBV5-1 to TRBJ1-1; D is unresolved. Trimming pared 0 bases from V and 3 bases from J, leaving 6 bases between. The CDR3 has 13 residues. CDR1 is SGHRS and CDR2 is YFSETQ in the germline V gene. The CDR3 DNA is TGCGCCAGCAGCTTGGTGGCGGACACTGAAGCTTTCTTT. Amino acid sequence: CASSLVADTEAFF. The whole variable domain, remainder taken from reference TRBV5-1 and TRBJ1-1, is KAGVTQTPRYLIKTRGQQVTLSCSPISGHRSVSWYQQTPGQGLQFLFEYFSETQRNKGNFPGRFSGRQFSNSRSEMNVSTLELGDSALYLCASSLVADTEAFFGQGTRLTVV.

This clonotype was seen more than once but under ten times. The genes are TRBV12-3 or TRBV12-4 and TRBJ1-1; D unclear. V was clipped by 1 base and J by 7 bases, with 16 bases between them. The CDR3 extends over 15 amino acids. DNA for the CDR3: TGTGCCAGCAGTTTAGGCCCCGGGAGAGCCATTGAAGCTTTCTTT. It translates to CASSLGPGRAIEAFF.

The V and J genes are TRBV5-5 and TRBJ1-2, with no clear D. Trimming took 4 bases from V and 3 from J, leaving 16 bases between them. The germline CDR1 and CDR2 sequences are SGHKS and YYEKEE (reference sequence). This CDR3 is 15 amino acids long. CDR3 coding DNA: TGTGCCAGCAGCACGTCGGGGATAGGCTACTATGGCTACACCTTC. Protein: CASSTSGIGYYGYTF.

This clonotype was detected only a few times. The genes are TRBV11-2 and TRBJ1-2, with a tentative D call TRBD1 (6 bases). The CDR3 length is 14 residues. Germline V gene sequence: CDR1 SGHAT, CDR2 FQNNGV. V shed 1 base and J shed 4 bases, with 10 bases lying between them. The CDR3 region has the DNA TGTGCCAGCAGCTTAGCACAGGGATTCTATGGCTACACCTTC. Translated, it gives CASSLAQGFYGYTF.

J is TRBJ2-6 and V is TRBV6-5; D is possibly TRBD2 (7 bases). The CDR3 length is 17 residues. The V and J ends lost 4 bases and 0 bases respectively, with 13 bases between them. Germline V CDR1 and CDR2: MNHEY, SVGAGI. The CDR3 nucleotides read TGTGCCAGCAGTTTTCGGGGGGCTGGCTCTGGGGCCAACGTCCTGACTTTC. It is translated as CASSFRGAGSGANVLTF.

This clonotype occurred a few times. This chain uses TRBV29-1 with TRBJ1-2, with unresolved D. The ends were cut back, 4 bases at V and 3 bases at J, with 18 bases in the middle. The CDR3 loop spans 15 amino acids. Per the germline V gene, CDR1 is SQVTM and CDR2 is ANQGSEA. CDR3 loop: CSVALTVDRDYGYTF. CDR3 sequence (DNA): TGCAGCGTTGCCCTCACGGTTGACCGGGACTATGGCTACACCTTC.

This clonotype was observed a handful of times. The chain combines TRBV5-1 with TRBJ2-1; D may be TRBD2 (5 bases). The CDR3 covers 16 residues. V was shortened by 0 bases and J by 0 bases, with 10 bases between the two germline ends. The germline CDR1 and CDR2 sequences are SGHRS and YFSETQ. CDR3 region: CASSLVLTSSYNEQFF. CDR3 sequence (DNA): TGCGCCAGCAGCTTGGTCCTTACTAGCTCCTACAATGAGCAGTTCTTC.

This clonotype was found once. The V and J genes are TRBV7-9 and TRBJ2-7, with D possibly called TRBD1 or TRBD2 (5 bases each). V shed 1 base and J shed 7 bases, with 20 bases lying between them. The length of the CDR3 is 16 residues. Germline CDR1 and CDR2: SEHNR and FQNEAQ (reference sequence). CDR3 sequence: CASSLEDQGWTGEQYF. As DNA, the CDR3 is TGTGCCAGCAGCTTAGAGGATCAGGGTTGGACGGGGGAGCAGTACTTC.

The rearrangement uses TRBV7-9 and TRBJ2-5; 10 bases fit TRBD1. Germline CDR1 and CDR2: SEHNR and FQNEAQ (reference sequence). The V gene end was trimmed by 1 base and the J gene end by 4 bases; junction bases not matched to a gene: 3. The CDR3 consists of 15 residues. CDR3 sequence reads: CASSLETGGGETQYF. CDR3 sequence (DNA): TGTGCCAGCAGCTTAGAGACAGGGGGCGGAGAGACCCAGTACTTC. The full variable domain, its missing parts supplied by reference TRBV7-9 and TRBJ2-5, is DTGVSQNPRHKITKRGQNVTFRCDPISEHNRLYWYRQTLGQGPEFLTYFQNEAQLEKSRLLSDRFSAERPKGSFSTLEIQRTEQGDSAMYLCASSLETGGGETQYFGPGTRLLVL.

This clonotype was detected a few times. The chain recombines TRBV27 with TRBJ1-6, with unresolved D. The CDR3 totals 15 residues. The V end was cut by 2 bases, the J end by 0 bases, with 5 bases between. The germline gives CDR1 MNHEY, CDR2 SMNVEV (reference sequence). The CDR3 DNA follows: TGTGCCAGCAGTTTACAGAGCTCCTATAATTCACCCCTCCACTTT. Translating it yields CASSLQSSYNSPLHF.

The chain joins TRBV2 to TRBJ2-5, with D possibly matching TRBD1 (6 bases). This CDR3 spans 15 amino acids. The germline CDR1 and CDR2 sequences are SNHLY and FYNNEI. The V end was cut by 5 bases, the J end by 4 bases, with 17 bases between. The DNA of the CDR3 is TGTGCCAGCAGTATCGGGACACAACGGGGAGAGACCCAGTACTTC. Translation: CASSIGTQRGETQYF.

This clonotype has ten or more counts. The chain carries TRBV7-9 and TRBJ2-1; D might be TRBD2 (6 bases). Trimming pared 7 bases from V and 4 bases from J, leaving 17 bases between. Germline assignment: CDR1 SEHNR and CDR2 FQNEAQ (reference sequence). The CDR3 is 15 amino acids. The CDR3 loop reads CASIGGASVYNEQFF. CDR3 DNA: TGTGCCAGCATCGGCGGGGCTAGCGTGTACAATGAGCAGTTCTTC.

This clonotype has only a few counts. The V gene is TRBV6-5, the J gene TRBJ2-1, with TRBD2 matching 10 bases. Germline CDR1 and CDR2: MNHEY and SVGAGI. J lost 4 bases, V lost 0 bases, and 6 bases had no gene match. The CDR3 contains 17 residues. CDR3 in amino acids: CASSYSGLAGVYNEQFF. Here the CDR3 DNA reads TGTGCCAGCAGTTACTCGGGCCTAGCGGGGGTTTACAATGAGCAGTTCTTC.

This clonotype appeared a few times. This chain links TRBV16 with TRBJ1-1; D is uncertain. V gave up 2 bases and J gave up 6 bases, with 13 bases separating them. The germline CDR1 and CDR2 sequences are KGHSY and FQNENV. This CDR3 comprises 14 residues. CDR3 DNA sequence: TGTGCCAGCAGCCAACCAATGGCCCGCGCTGAAGCTTTCTTT. Encoded protein: CASSQPMARAEAFF.